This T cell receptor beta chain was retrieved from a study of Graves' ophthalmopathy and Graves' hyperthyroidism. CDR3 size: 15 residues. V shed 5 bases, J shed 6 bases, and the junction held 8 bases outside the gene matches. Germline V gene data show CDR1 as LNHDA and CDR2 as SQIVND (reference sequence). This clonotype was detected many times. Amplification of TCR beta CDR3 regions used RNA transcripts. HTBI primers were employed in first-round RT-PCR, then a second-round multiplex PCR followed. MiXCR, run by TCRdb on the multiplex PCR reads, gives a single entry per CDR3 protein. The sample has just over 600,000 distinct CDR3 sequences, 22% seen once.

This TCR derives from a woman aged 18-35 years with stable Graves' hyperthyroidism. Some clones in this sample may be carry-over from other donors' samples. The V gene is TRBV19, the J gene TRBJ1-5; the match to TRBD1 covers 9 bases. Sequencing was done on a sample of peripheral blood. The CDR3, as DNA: TGTGCCAGTAGTGATGGGACAGGGAGTTTTCAGCCCCAGCATTTT. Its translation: CASSDGTGSFQPQHF.